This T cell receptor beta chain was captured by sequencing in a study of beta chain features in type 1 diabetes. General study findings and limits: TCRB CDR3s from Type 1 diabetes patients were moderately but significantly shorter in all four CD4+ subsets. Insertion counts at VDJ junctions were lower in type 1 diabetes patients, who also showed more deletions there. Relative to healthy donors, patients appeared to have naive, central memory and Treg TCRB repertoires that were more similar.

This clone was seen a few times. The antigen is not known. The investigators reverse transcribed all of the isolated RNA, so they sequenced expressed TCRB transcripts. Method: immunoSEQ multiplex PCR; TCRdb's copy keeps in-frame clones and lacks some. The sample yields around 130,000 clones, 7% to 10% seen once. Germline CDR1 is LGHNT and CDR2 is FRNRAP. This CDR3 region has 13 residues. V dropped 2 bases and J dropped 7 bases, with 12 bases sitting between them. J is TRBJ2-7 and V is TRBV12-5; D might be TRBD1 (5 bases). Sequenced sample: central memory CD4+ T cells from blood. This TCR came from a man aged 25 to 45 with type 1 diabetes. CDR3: CASGLPTGLEQYF. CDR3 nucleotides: TGTGCTAGTGGTTTGCCCACAGGTCTTGAGCAGTACTTC.